One sample yielded the 8 T cell receptor beta chains listed below, sequenced in a study of T-cell reconstitution after alpha-beta-depleted transplantation in children. Unique molecular identifiers featured in how the TCRbeta library was prepared. From the PCR reads, TCRdb called clonotypes with MiXCR, one entry per CDR3 protein. The sample yields some 3,300 distinct CDR3 sequences, 22% seen once. This material consisted of PBMCs, mostly from graft donor cells, taken 60 days after TCRalphabeta/CD19-depleted stem cell transplant. Every receptor here comes from a male patient between 2 and 15 years old who had a stem cell transplant for acute lymphoblastic leukemia, so the T cells may come from the graft donor.

The sample holds many counts of this clonotype. V is TRBV7-9 and J is TRBJ2-1; D perhaps matches TRBD2 (6 bases). The V gene's germline CDR1 is SEHNR and CDR2 FQNEAQ (reference sequence). V was pared by 6 bases and J by 3 bases, with 12 bases between. The CDR3 runs to 14 residues. CDR3 protein: CASSTPGLYNEQFF. Written as DNA, the CDR3 is TGTGCCAGCAGTACCCCGGGACTCTACAATGAGCAGTTCTTC.

At least ten counts were recorded for this clonotype. The V gene is TRBV5-1, the J gene TRBJ2-7; D is possibly TRBD1 (5 bases). Germline V gene lookup returns CDR1 SGHRS and CDR2 YFSETQ. V lost 0 bases and J 3 bases, leaving 10 bases between the germline ends. The CDR3 has 14 amino acids. DNA of the CDR3: TGCGCCAGCAGCTTGGTGGTAGGGGACTACGAGCAGTACTTC. Its protein product is CASSLVVGDYEQYF.

By sample fraction, this clonotype is medium-sized. The gene calls are TRBV28 and TRBJ2-3, with D perhaps TRBD1 (5 bases). The CDR3 runs to 16 residues. Germline V gives CDR1 MDHEN, CDR2 SYDVKM. Trimming removed 5 bases at V and 4 bases at J, with 19 bases between. Here the CDR3 DNA reads TGTGCCAGCAGTCAGATCCAAGGGGTCCGCCCAGATACGCAGTATTTT. Protein: CASSQIQGVRPDTQYF.

There are many counts of this clonotype. J is TRBJ2-6 and V is TRBV5-5; 7 bases are a match to TRBD1. This CDR3 spans 18 amino acids. Germline CDR1 SGHKS, CDR2 YYEKEE (reference sequence). J lost 0 bases, V lost 4 bases, and 10 bases had no gene match. In nucleotides, the CDR3 is TGTGCCAGCAGCCTACCGACAGGGTTCCTCTCTGGGGCCAACGTCCTGACTTTC. Its protein product is CASSLPTGFLSGANVLTF.

By share of the sample, this clonotype is medium-sized. V and J are TRBV7-9 and TRBJ2-5; D is undetermined. Per the germline V gene, CDR1 is SEHNR and CDR2 is FQNEAQ (reference sequence). Trimming cost V 5 bases and J 1 base, with 5 bases left between them. The CDR3 extends over 12 amino acids. The CDR3 region is CASSRIQETQYF. As DNA, the CDR3 is TGTGCCAGCAGCCGAATCCAAGAGACCCAGTACTTC.

By frequency in the sample, this clonotype is medium-sized (0.01 to 0.1%). The chain joins TRBV4-1 to TRBJ2-2, with 10 bases identical to TRBD2. Per germline, CDR1 MGHRA and CDR2 YSYEKL. The J segment lost 7 bases and the V segment lost 1 base, leaving 6 bases of the junction unmatched. This CDR3 contains 16 residues. The CDR3 reads CASSQVSSGSLGELFF. CDR3 nucleotide sequence: TGCGCCAGCAGCCAAGTTTCTAGCGGGAGTCTCGGGGAGCTGTTTTTT.

This clonotype was found many times. The V call is TRBV6-1, the J call TRBJ1-5, with D hard to call. The CDR3 totals 15 residues. V was shortened by 2 bases and J by 0 bases, with 8 bases between the two germline ends. CDR1 is MNHNS, CDR2 SASEGT, per germline. The CDR3 spells CASSEIAGSNQPQHF. The DNA for the CDR3 is TGTGCCAGCAGTGAAATAGCAGGTAGCAATCAGCCCCAGCATTTT.

Comment on this clonotype: Possible read error: a much larger clone is one base away. The chain employs TRBV27 and TRBJ2-5; D remains ambiguous. V was clipped by 7 bases and J by 7 bases, with 4 bases between them. The germline V gene encodes CDR1 MNHEY and CDR2 SMNVEV (reference sequence). The CDR3 consists of 9 residues. CDR3 amino acids: CASKGTQYF. CDR3 DNA: TGTGCCAGCAAGGGGACCCAGTACTTC.